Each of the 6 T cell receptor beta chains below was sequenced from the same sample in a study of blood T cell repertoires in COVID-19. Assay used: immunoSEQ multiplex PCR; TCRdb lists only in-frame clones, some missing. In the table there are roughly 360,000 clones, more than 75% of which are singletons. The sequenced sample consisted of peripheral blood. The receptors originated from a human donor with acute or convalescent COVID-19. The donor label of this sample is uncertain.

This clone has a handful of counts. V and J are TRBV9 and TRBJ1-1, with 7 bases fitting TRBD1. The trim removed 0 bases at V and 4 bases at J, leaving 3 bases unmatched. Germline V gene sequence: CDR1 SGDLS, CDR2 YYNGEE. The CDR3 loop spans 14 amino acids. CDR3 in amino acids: CASSVGGTATEAFF. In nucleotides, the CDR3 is TGTGCCAGCAGCGTAGGCGGGACAGCCACTGAAGCTTTCTTT.

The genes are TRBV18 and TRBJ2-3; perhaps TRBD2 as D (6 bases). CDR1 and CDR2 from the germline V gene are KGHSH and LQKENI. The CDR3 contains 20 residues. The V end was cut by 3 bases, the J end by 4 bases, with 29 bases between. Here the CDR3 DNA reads TGTGCCAGCTCACCCTTCCTTTCACTAGCCCGAGCGACTGTGGCAGATACGCAGTATTTT. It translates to CASSPFLSLARATVADTQYF.

CDR3 bases: TGTGCCAGCTCACCACAGATCCAGGGGGAGCGTGGCTACACCTTC. It encodes CASSPQIQGERGYTF. J is TRBJ1-2 and V is TRBV18; 7 positions agree with TRBD1. This CDR3 spans 15 amino acids. Trimming removed 1 base from V and 7 bases from J; junction bases left unmatched: 9. Germline V gene lookup returns CDR1 KGHSH and CDR2 LQKENI.

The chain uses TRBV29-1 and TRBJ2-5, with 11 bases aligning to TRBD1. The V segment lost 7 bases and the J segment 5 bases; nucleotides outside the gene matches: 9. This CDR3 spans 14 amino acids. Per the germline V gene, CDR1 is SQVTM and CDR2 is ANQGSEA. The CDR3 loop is CSGAGTGGSETQYF. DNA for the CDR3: TGCAGCGGCGCGGGGACAGGGGGTAGTGAGACCCAGTACTTC. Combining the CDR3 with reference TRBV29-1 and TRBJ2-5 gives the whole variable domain SAVISQKPSRDICQRGTSLTIQCQVDSQVTMMFWYRQQPGQSLTLIATANQGSEATYESGFVIDKFPISRPNLTFSTLTVSNMSPEDSSIYLCSGAGTGGSETQYFGPGTRLLVL.

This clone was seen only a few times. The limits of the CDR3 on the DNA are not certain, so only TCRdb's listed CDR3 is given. The CDR3 is CASSLVGRGNTF. The rearrangement joins TRBV12-3 or TRBV12-4 to TRBJ1-2; whether TRBD1, the table's D call, matches the DNA was not checked. Both ends counted, the CDR3 spans 12 residues.

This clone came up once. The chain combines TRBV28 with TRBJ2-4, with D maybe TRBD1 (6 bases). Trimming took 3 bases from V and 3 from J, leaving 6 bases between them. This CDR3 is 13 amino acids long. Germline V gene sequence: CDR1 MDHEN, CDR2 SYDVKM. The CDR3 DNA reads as TGTGCCAGCAGTTTGGACAGCAAAAACATTCAGTACTTC. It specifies CASSLDSKNIQYF.